These 9 T cell receptor beta chains came from one sample sequenced in a study of lymphopenia after photon versus proton radiotherapy. Profiling relied on immunoSEQ multiplex PCR, and the TCRdb table lists in-frame clones only, not all of them. The sample lists some 170,000 clones; approximately 91% were seen once. Sample: peripheral blood, taken from a patient treated with photon-based radiotherapy. These receptor sequences come from a man aged 45-60 years with gastric cancer.

This clone was detected once. Its ends do not fully match the called genes, so a read error is possible. V is TRBV7-9 and J is TRBJ1-1; 8 bases map to TRBD1. The CDR3 is 12 residues long. Germline CDR1 SEHNR, CDR2 FQNEAQ (reference sequence). The CDR3 DNA is TGTGCCAGCAGCTCAAAGGGGACAGGCGTACTCTTT. Amino acid sequence: CASSSKGTGVLF.

The CDR3: CASSTSGGYGYTF. CDR3 bases: TGTGCCAGCAGTACCTCAGGGGGCTATGGCTACACCTTC. V is TRBV28 and J is TRBJ1-2; TRBD1 matches 7 bases. After removal of 5 bases from V and 4 bases from J, the junction contained 4 bases not matched to a gene. The CDR3 totals 13 residues. CDR1 and CDR2 (germline): MDHEN, SYDVKM.

This sequence joins TRBV2 and TRBJ1-3; unclear D gene. The germline V gene has CDR1 SNHLY and CDR2 FYNNEI. The CDR3 is 14 residues long. V lost 4 bases to trimming and J lost 0 bases, with 7 bases between them. The CDR3 loop reads CASSGALSGNTIYF. The CDR3 nucleotides are TGTGCCAGCAGTGGGGCCCTCTCTGGAAACACCATATATTTT. Complete variable domain (other parts from reference TRBV2 and TRBJ1-3): EPEVTQTPSHQVTQMGQEVILRCVPISNHLYFYWYRQILGQKVEFLVSFYNNEISEKSEIFDDQFSVERPDGSNFTLKIRSTKLEDSAMYFCASSGALSGNTIYFGEGSWLTVV.

Written as DNA, the CDR3 is TGTGCCAGCAGCTTTGCCGGAAGCACAGATACGCAGTATTTT. It codes for CASSFAGSTDTQYF. V gene TRBV11-2 combines with J gene TRBJ2-3; D is uncertain. Germline lookup yields CDR1 SGHAT and CDR2 FQNNGV. The V end lost 3 bases, the J end lost 0 bases, and 7 bases lay between the germline ends. The CDR3 is made up of 14 amino acids. Full variable domain (rest looked up from reference TRBV11-2 and TRBJ2-3): EAGVAQSPRYKIIEKRQSVAFWCNPISGHATLYWYQQILGQGPKLLIQFQNNGVVDDSQLPKDRFSAERLKGVDSTLKIQPAKLEDSAVYLCASSFAGSTDTQYFGPGTRLTVL.

The J gene is TRBJ2-1, the V gene TRBV11-3; 7 bases fit TRBD1. Per the germline V gene, CDR1 is SGHNT and CDR2 is YENEEA. The CDR3 is 14 amino acids. V was clipped by 5 bases and J by 4 bases; unmatched bases: 5. The CDR3 reads CASSDRDRYNEQFF. CDR3 sequence (DNA): TGTGCCAGCAGCGACCGGGACAGATACAATGAGCAGTTCTTC.

The rearrangement uses TRBV14 and TRBJ2-1, with TRBD1 matching 8 bases. This CDR3 is built from 16 residues. Germline CDR1 SGHDN, CDR2 FVKESK. Trimming removed 0 bases from V and 2 bases from J; junction bases left unmatched: 3. CDR3 region: CASSQEMGQAYNEQFF. CDR3 sequence (DNA): TGTGCCAGCAGCCAAGAGATGGGACAGGCCTACAATGAGCAGTTCTTC.

This chain connects TRBV11-2 to TRBJ2-7; D is perhaps TRBD1 (6 bases). The germline gives CDR1 SGHAT, CDR2 FQNNGV. Trimming took off 3 bases at V and 2 bases at J, with 17 bases between the two ends. The CDR3 runs 16 residues. The CDR3 here is CASSFGTLQGAYEQYF. CDR3 in DNA: TGTGCCAGCAGCTTTGGGACCTTACAGGGTGCCTACGAGCAGTACTTC.

This chain joins TRBV9 and TRBJ1-4; 8 bases are a match to TRBD1. The CDR3 has 15 amino acids. Unmatched junction bases numbered 8, after V lost 2 bases and J lost 8 bases. Germline V gene sequence: CDR1 SGDLS, CDR2 YYNGEE. CDR3 residues: CASSVAGGGREKLFF. The CDR3 DNA is TGTGCCAGCAGCGTGGCAGGGGGCGGGAGGGAAAAACTGTTTTTT.

The chain is built from TRBV18 and TRBJ2-7; 8 bases fit TRBD1. The germline CDR1 and CDR2 sequences are KGHSH and LQKENI. There are 14 residues in the CDR3. Germline trimming cut 1 base from V and 5 bases from J; bases unmatched to any gene: 4. The CDR3 sequence is CASSPRQGANEQYF. In DNA, the CDR3 is TGTGCCAGCTCACCACGGCAGGGGGCGAACGAGCAGTACTTC.